These 23 T cell receptor beta chains originate from one sample sequenced in a study of T cell repertoires and HLA-DP antigens. These TCRs are of unknown antigen specificity. Sequenced by immunoSEQ multiplex PCR; TCRdb stores in-frame clones only, minus some. This sample carries 65,000 to 95,000 clones, 80% of them seen once, and the ten largest clones take roughly 1.5%. The source material was CD4+ T cells from PBMCs. The receptors here all came from a man in his fifties or sixties in good health and CMV-seronegative.

This clone has only one observation. This sequence joins TRBV2 and TRBJ1-1, with a possible D match to TRBD1 (6 bases). Trimming removed 5 bases at V and 5 bases at J, with 21 bases between. The CDR3 extends over 16 amino acids. The germline gives CDR1 SNHLY, CDR2 FYNNEI. CDR3 loop: CASSHPRTGPGTEAFF. DNA for the CDR3: TGTGCCAGCAGTCATCCCCGAACAGGGCCTGGGACTGAAGCTTTCTTT. Supplemented by reference TRBV2 and TRBJ1-1, the full variable domain reads EPEVTQTPSHQVTQMGQEVILRCVPISNHLYFYWYRQILGQKVEFLVSFYNNEISEKSEIFDDQFSVERPDGSNFTLKIRSTKLEDSAMYFCASSHPRTGPGTEAFFGQGTRLTVV.

This clone was recorded a few times. This chain connects TRBV19 to TRBJ1-2; D not resolved. This CDR3 comprises 15 residues. The V gene's germline CDR1 is LNHDA and CDR2 SQIVND (reference sequence). V was pared by 4 bases and J by 4 bases, with 16 bases between. CDR3 in amino acids: CASSRGVRYGYGYTF. In nucleotides, the CDR3 is TGTGCCAGTAGTAGGGGTGTGAGGTATGGCTATGGCTACACCTTC.

The chain couples TRBV19 to TRBJ1-1, with D tentatively TRBD1 (5 bases). Deletions cut 2 bases from V and 3 bases from J, with 10 bases between. CDR3 length: 14 residues. Germline loops: CDR1 LNHDA, CDR2 SQIVND (reference sequence). The CDR3 DNA reads as TGTGCCAGTAGTATATGGTTGGGGGACACTGAAGCTTTCTTT. Amino acids: CASSIWLGDTEAFF.

The chain links TRBV6-9 to TRBJ1-2; TRBD1 agrees at 8 bases. The CDR3 length is 13 residues. The V gene's germline CDR1 is MNHGY and CDR2 SVAAGI. J gave up 7 bases and V 6 bases, and 7 bases lay outside the gene matches. CDR3 in DNA: TGTGCCAGCAGGAACTGGACAGGGACTGGCTACACCTTC. Its translation: CASRNWTGTGYTF.

The V and J genes are TRBV9 and TRBJ1-1, with D tentatively TRBD1 (5 bases). With 0 bases removed from V and 1 base from J, the gap between germline ends came to 7 bases. Germline V CDR1 and CDR2: SGDLS, YYNGEE. The CDR3 spans 14 residues. CDR3: CASSVGTSNTEAFF. CDR3 nucleotides: TGTGCCAGCAGCGTAGGGACATCGAACACTGAAGCTTTCTTT.

CDR3 sequence: CASNTDLNTGELFF. The CDR3, as DNA: TGTGCCAGCAATACTGACTTGAACACCGGGGAGCTGTTTTTT. The chain employs TRBV6-6 and TRBJ2-2, with D uncertain. CDR3 length equals 14 residues. Germline loops: CDR1 MNHNY, CDR2 SVGAGI (reference sequence). V lost 7 bases and J 1 base, leaving 10 bases between the germline ends.

The genes are TRBV19 and TRBJ1-1; no firm D call. V was shortened by 7 bases and J by 1 base, with 10 bases between the two germline ends. Per the germline V gene, CDR1 is LNHDA and CDR2 is SQIVND (reference sequence). The CDR3 is 13 amino acids. The CDR3 sequence: CASKEHGNTEAFF. The CDR3 bases are TGTGCCAGTAAAGAACATGGGAACACTGAAGCTTTCTTT. Filled out from reference TRBV19 and TRBJ1-1, the complete variable domain reads DGGITQSPKYLFRKEGQNVTLSCEQNLNHDAMYWYRQDPGQGLRLIYYSQIVNDFQKGDIAEGYSVSREKKESFPLTVTSAQKNPTAFYLCASKEHGNTEAFFGQGTRLTVV.

The V and J genes are TRBV14 and TRBJ1-1, with 9 bases identical to TRBD1. J lost 5 bases, V lost 1 base, and 8 bases had no gene match. Per the germline V gene, CDR1 is SGHDN and CDR2 is FVKESK. CDR3 length: 16 amino acids. CDR3 amino acids: CASSQAGDRVSTEAFF. The CDR3 nucleotides read TGTGCCAGCAGCCAAGCGGGGGACAGGGTTAGTACTGAAGCTTTCTTT.

This clone showed up just a few times. V is TRBV5-1 and J is TRBJ2-3, with 10 bases aligning to TRBD2. CDR3 length equals 16 residues. Trimming took 0 bases from V and 5 from J; bases not matched to a gene: 6. The germline V gene has CDR1 SGHRS and CDR2 YFSETQ. CDR3 DNA: TGCGCCAGCAGCTTGGAGGCTAGCGGGAGTGTAGATACGCAGTATTTT. Its protein product is CASSLEASGSVDTQYF.

The rearrangement joins TRBV5-5 to TRBJ1-1; TRBD1 is a possible D gene (5 bases). With 2 bases removed from V and 0 bases from J, the gap between germline ends came to 8 bases. CDR1 is SGHKS and CDR2 is YYEKEE in the germline V gene (reference sequence). The CDR3 extends over 14 amino acids. DNA of the CDR3: TGTGCCAGCAGCTTTACAGGTCTGAACACTGAAGCTTTCTTT. It is translated as CASSFTGLNTEAFF.

The CDR3 nucleotides are TGTGCCAGCTCACCACAATTGGCGGTGGATGGCTACACCTTC. Its protein is CASSPQLAVDGYTF. The V call is TRBV18, the J call TRBJ1-2; D unclear. Trimming took off 1 base at V and 6 bases at J, with 12 bases between the two ends. Germline loops: CDR1 KGHSH, CDR2 LQKENI. The CDR3 extends over 14 amino acids.

The CDR3 loop is CASSIDRGGYQPQHF. The DNA for the CDR3 is TGTGCCAGTAGTATCGACAGGGGAGGATATCAGCCCCAGCATTTT. The rearrangement uses TRBV19 and TRBJ1-5; the match to TRBD1 covers 8 bases. The CDR3 totals 15 residues. The V gene end was trimmed by 3 bases and the J gene end by 5 bases; junction bases not matched to a gene: 6. Germline V CDR1 and CDR2: LNHDA, SQIVND (reference sequence).

This chain joins TRBV5-6 and TRBJ2-1; no firm D call. From germline, CDR1 is SGHDT and CDR2 YYEEEE. The V end was cut by 2 bases, the J end by 1 base, with 7 bases between. The CDR3 length is 14 residues. The CDR3 sequence: CASSFSGSYNEQFF. The CDR3, as DNA: TGTGCCAGCAGCTTCTCTGGATCCTACAATGAGCAGTTCTTC. The variable domain in full, with the rest retrieved from reference TRBV5-6 and TRBJ2-1, is DAGVTQSPTHLIKTRGQQVTLRCSPKSGHDTVSWYQQALGQGPQFIFQYYEEEERQRGNFPDRFSGHQFPNYSSELNVNALLLGDSALYLCASSFSGSYNEQFFGPGTRLTVL.

The rearrangement links TRBV21-1 to TRBJ2-6; the table's D call of TRBD1 was not tested on the DNA. TRBV21-1 is flagged as a pseudogene. The CDR3 contains 19 residues. The CDR3 reads CASSSPNRVPGPEANVLTF. The CDR3 DNA follows: TGTGCCAGCAGCTCCCCAAACAGGGTTCCAGGACCTGAGGCCAACGTCCTGACTTTC.

The chain has TRBV11-2 and TRBJ1-1; a possible D gene is TRBD1 (5 bases). The V end lost 6 bases, the J end lost 0 bases, and 11 bases lay between the germline ends. In germline, CDR1 is SGHAT, CDR2 FQNNGV. CDR3 size: 14 residues. For the CDR3, the DNA is TGTGCCAGCAGTTCGGGACGGGTGAACACTGAAGCTTTCTTT. This codes for CASSSGRVNTEAFF.

The rearrangement uses TRBV7-8 and TRBJ1-1; D gene uncertain. The germline gives CDR1 SGHVS, CDR2 FQNEAQ. V lost 1 base and J lost 3, with 6 bases in between. CDR3 length: 13 residues. The CDR3 reads CASSLGWHTEAFF. CDR3 sequence (DNA): TGTGCCAGCAGCTTAGGGTGGCACACTGAAGCTTTCTTT. Full variable domain (missing parts from reference TRBV7-8 and TRBJ1-1): GAGVSQSPRYKVAKRGQDVALRCDPISGHVSLFWYQQALGQGPEFLTYFQNEAQLDKSGLPSDRFFAERPEGSVSTLKIQRTQQEDSAVYLCASSLGWHTEAFFGQGTRLTVV.

This chain uses TRBV19 with TRBJ2-7, with 9 bases identical to TRBD1. The CDR3 covers 15 residues. The ends lost 3 bases at V and 7 bases at J; junction bases unmatched: 10. Germline V gives CDR1 LNHDA, CDR2 SQIVND (reference sequence). CDR3 residues: CASSIYQTGGGEQYF. CDR3 sequence (DNA): TGTGCCAGTAGTATCTACCAGACAGGGGGAGGTGAGCAGTACTTC.

V is TRBV28 and J is TRBJ2-7, with 8 positions matching TRBD1. There are 14 residues in the CDR3. Germline V gene data show CDR1 as MDHEN and CDR2 as SYDVKM. V lost 6 bases to trimming and J lost 2 bases; unmatched junction nucleotides: 6. In nucleotides, the CDR3 is TGTGCCAGCAGAACACAGGGGGTCACCTACGAGCAGTACTTC. Translating gives CASRTQGVTYEQYF. Together with reference TRBV28 and TRBJ2-7, the CDR3 gives the full variable domain: DVKVTQSSRYLVKRTGEKVFLECVQDMDHENMFWYRQDPGLGLRLIYFSYDVKMKEKGDIPEGYSVSREKKERFSLILESASTNQTSMYLCASRTQGVTYEQYFGPGTRLTVT.

This chain connects TRBV7-6 to TRBJ1-4, with a possible D match to TRBD1 (5 bases). The length of the CDR3 is 14 residues. Between the trimmed V and J ends, which lost 3 bases and 7 bases, there was a span of 12 bases. The germline CDR1 and CDR2 sequences are SGHVS and FNYEAQ. The CDR3 coding sequence is TGTGCCAGCAGCTTCCGGGCAGGGTCTGAAAAACTGTTTTTT. Translated: CASSFRAGSEKLFF. Filled out from reference TRBV7-6 and TRBJ1-4, the complete variable domain reads GAGVSQSPRYKVTKRGQDVALRCDPISGHVSLYWYRQALGQGPEFLTYFNYEAQQDKSGLPNDRFSAERPEGSISTLTIQRTEQRDSAMYRCASSFRAGSEKLFFGSGTQLSVL.

V gene TRBV5-4 combines with J gene TRBJ1-1, with D possibly TRBD1 on 5 matching bases. The CDR3 length is 15 residues. The germline V gene has CDR1 SGHNT and CDR2 YYREEE (reference sequence). V was shortened by 4 bases and J by 3 bases, with 16 bases between the two germline ends. Written as DNA, the CDR3 is TGTGCCAGCAGCGCCCGCCGGGGAGGGGACACTGAAGCTTTCTTT. Translation gives CASSARRGGDTEAFF.

This clone was counted between two and nine times. The V gene is TRBV7-2, the J gene TRBJ2-6; no definite D call. Germline V gene data show CDR1 as SGHTA and CDR2 as FQGNSA. The CDR3 contains 15 residues. The V gene lost 2 bases and the J gene lost 2 bases, with 7 bases spanning the gap. CDR3 amino acids: CASSLWVTGANVLTF. CDR3 DNA sequence: TGTGCCAGCAGCTTATGGGTAACTGGGGCCAACGTCCTGACTTTC.

This chain's CDR3 is CASSLGQGGPYEQYF. CDR3 bases: TGTGCCAGCAGCTTAGGTCAGGGAGGACCCTACGAGCAGTACTTC. This chain links TRBV7-8 with TRBJ2-7; the D gene is possibly TRBD2 (6 bases). V was cut by 1 base and J by 2 bases, with 12 bases left in between. This CDR3 has 15 residues. Per the germline V gene, CDR1 is SGHVS and CDR2 is FQNEAQ.

The rearrangement links TRBV5-5 to TRBJ1-1; the match to TRBD1 covers 11 bases. Germline assignment: CDR1 SGHKS and CDR2 YYEKEE (reference sequence). The trim removed 4 bases at V and 5 bases at J, leaving 4 bases unmatched. CDR3 length equals 14 residues. DNA for the CDR3: TGTGCCAGCAGCCGGACAGGGGGCGGAACTGAAGCTTTCTTT. Protein product: CASSRTGGGTEAFF.